This T cell receptor (beta chain) was recorded in a study of control samples from healthy donors and cancer patients. CDR3 length: 14 residues. CDR1 MNHNY and CDR2 SVGAGI come from the germline V gene (reference sequence). V shed 7 bases and J shed 4 bases, with 16 bases lying between them. Generated by immunoSEQ multiplex PCR, the TCRdb table keeps only in-frame clones and is missing some. This sample has 350,000 to 450,000 clones; approximately 90% occur once, and the top ten carry roughly 6.4%. Sequencing input: PBMCs. This TCR was recovered from a man between 40 and 49 years old with head and neck cancer. This rearrangement joins TRBV6-6 to TRBJ1-2; D uncertain. The DNA for the CDR3 is TGTGCCAGCACCCAGGACCGAATCTCCTATGGCTACACCTTC. This encodes CASTQDRISYGYTF.